The T cell receptor beta chain described here comes from a study of T cells expressing NK-cell markers. The study, taken as a whole, reports: Topping the CD3+CD56-NKG2C+ fraction as well were these clonotypes, in four donors.

Concerning this clonotype: Its antigen is not identified.

A 5'RACE template switching approach incorporating UMIs was used to make TCR beta cDNA. TCRdb re-called the 5' RACE reads; every CDR3 protein appears as one record, without DNA. The sample table sets out a few hundred thousand distinct CDR3 sequences. The clonotype originates from a man aged 18-69 years in good health. The sequencing sample was made of blood T cells: a sorted CD56 or NKG2C T cell subset, CD4+ or CD8+ T cells, or bulk PBMC T cells (not recorded which).

The CDR3 loop is CASSDRGANYGYTF. The chain is built from TRBV6-1 and TRBJ1-2. The CDR3 has 14 residues. Germline CDR1 is MNHNS and CDR2 is SASEGT.